The 5 T cell receptor beta chains given below trace back to one sample, sequenced in a study of CD8 T cells in Susac syndrome. When the RNA was reverse transcribed, random hexamers were used with an input of about 0.5 to 1 ug. Each CDR3 protein gets one entry after TCRdb re-called the immunoSEQ multiplex PCR reads with MiXCR. The top ten hold around 0.085% of the sample, which has approximately 200,000 distinct CDR3 sequences, 90% to 95% seen once. Sequencing was done on a sample of CD4+ T cells from PBMCs. These receptor sequences come from a human donor with multiple sclerosis.

The rearrangement joins TRBV5-1 to TRBJ1-1; D gene ambiguous. This CDR3 contains 14 residues. CDR1 SGHRS and CDR2 YFSETQ come from the germline V gene. Trimming left V 1 base short and J 2 bases short, with 9 bases between. The CDR3 bases are TGCGCCAGCAGCTTGTTAGCGCAAAACACTGAAGCTTTCTTT. It translates to CASSLLAQNTEAFF.

The chain links TRBV5-1 to TRBJ2-3, with a weak D call TRBD1 (6 bases). Trimming cost V 9 bases and J 4 bases, with 12 bases left between them. The CDR3 loop spans 12 amino acids. Germline V gene data show CDR1 as SGHRS and CDR2 as YFSETQ. Here the CDR3 reads CATRTDSDTQYF. In nucleotides, the CDR3 is TGCGCCACCAGGACAGACTCAGATACGCAGTATTTT.

The rearrangement uses TRBV27 and TRBJ2-1, with 10 bases aligning to TRBD2. The CDR3 runs 15 residues. The germline CDR1 and CDR2 sequences are MNHEY and SMNVEV (reference sequence). J was trimmed by 6 bases and V by 5 bases; bases with no gene match: 7. CDR3 DNA sequence: TGTGCCAGCAGTCGGACTAGCGGCTTTAGCAATGAGCAGTTCTTC. It encodes CASSRTSGFSNEQFF.

The chain carries TRBV30 and TRBJ2-1; D not resolved. Looked up from germline, CDR1 is GTSNPN and CDR2 is SVGIG (reference sequence). V was shortened by 1 base and J by 6 bases, with 16 bases between the two germline ends. This CDR3 is built from 15 residues. CDR3 DNA sequence: TGTGCCTGGAGTGACTCACCCAATTCGGCCAATGAGCAGTTCTTC. Translating it yields CAWSDSPNSANEQFF.

The chain couples TRBV12-3 or TRBV12-4 to TRBJ2-7; D may be TRBD1 (5 bases). The CDR3 covers 11 residues. V dropped 8 bases and J dropped 7 bases, with 12 bases sitting between them. The CDR3 bases are TGTGCCAGCGGGGCCCCGAGGGAGCAGTACTTC. Translation: CASGAPREQYF.